This entry features one TCR beta chain sequence. Its antigen remains unidentified. A junction end diverges from the germline sequence, so it may reflect a read error. The isolated RNA, all of it, was reverse transcribed, so expressed TCRB transcripts were what got sequenced. Libraries were prepared by immunoSEQ multiplex PCR; TCRdb keeps only in-frame clonotypes and omits some of them. This repertoire shows around 430,000 clones, roughly 31% found once; its top ten account for about 0.065%. This record belongs to a study of beta chain features in type 1 diabetes. Study outcomes and limitations: TCRB CDR3 length was moderately but significantly reduced in all four CD4+ subsets of Type 1 diabetes patients.

The CDR3 consists of 16 residues. The germline V gene has CDR1 MNHEY and CDR2 SVGAGI. Using CD45RO/CCR7/CD25/CD127/CD95/CD27, CD4+ naive, central memory, regulatory and stem cell-like memory cells were sorted. This sequence was found in a man aged 18 to 29 in good health. Source material: naive CD4+ T cells from blood. This chain joins TRBV6-5 and TRBJ2-6; perhaps TRBD2 as D (5 bases). CDR3 in DNA: TGTGCCAGCAGTTACCGGGGTGGCTCTAGGGCCAACGTCCTGACTTTC. Its translation is CASSYRGGSRANVLTF.